This T cell receptor (beta chain) was found in a study of blood T cell repertoires in COVID-19. In the study overall: Sample material is recorded as cDNA or gDNA derived from T cells, B-cell-depleted T cells, or PBMCs.

Study members were between roughly 18 and 90 years old and lived in 25 or so US regions. Two consecutive negative NP/OP PCR tests, clearance, or resolved symptoms defined Cohort 3 recovery. Sequencing was performed with immunoSEQ multiplex PCR; in TCRdb, only in-frame clones are kept and a portion is missing. The sample holds about 380,000 clones, approximately 90% seen once. This CDR3 spans 16 amino acids. V gave up 5 bases and J gave up 4 bases; unmatched junction bases: 8. Germline V CDR1 and CDR2: LNHDA, SQIVND (reference sequence). The chain joins TRBV19 to TRBJ2-5; TRBD2 matches at 12 bases. The clonotype originates from a woman between 18 and 29 years old who had recovered from COVID-19. The sample comprised PBMCs or T cells enriched from blood (not recorded which). CDR3 bases: TGTGCCAGTAGTCCGACTAGCGGGGGATCTGGAGAGACCCAGTACTTC. Its protein product is CASSPTSGGSGETQYF.